This is a list of T cell receptor beta chains from one sample in a study of OX40 agonist ivuxolimab in advanced cancers. Assay used: immunoSEQ multiplex PCR; TCRdb lists only in-frame clones, some missing. The data contain 35,000 to 40,000 clones, approximately 82% of them seen just once; the ten biggest clones take up approximately 1.8%. Sequences were derived from CD4+ or CD8+ T cells sorted from blood, sampled in a trial of the OX40 agonist ivuxolimab. All receptors derive from an adult with an advanced solid tumor such as melanoma, head and neck, liver or kidney cancer. Each CDR3 is given with its conserved first and last residue. D genes are given only for firm matches. Clone size, where shown, is once, few, many, or a class for clones that have expanded.

>TRBD1|TRBV7-7|TRBJ2-5|.
CASSFGQGLGETQYF
TGTGCTAGCAGCTTCGGACAGGGGCTGGGGGAGACCCAGTACTTC
>.|TRBV11-2|TRBJ1-1|.
CASSDGGMNTEAFF
TGTGCCAGCAGTGATGGGGGGATGAACACTGAAGCTTTCTTT
>.|TRBV18|TRBJ1-1|.
CASSPREANTEAFF
TGTGCCAGCTCACCGCGAGAGGCGAACACTGAAGCTTTCTTT
>.|TRBV7-3|TRBJ2-2|.
CASSFWGGPTGELFF
TGTGCCAGCAGCTTTTGGGGGGGCCCCACCGGGGAGCTGTTTTTT
>.|TRBV5-1|TRBJ1-6|.
CASSLGGARSPLHF
TGCGCCAGCAGCTTGGGGGGGGCCAGGTCACCCCTCCACTTT
>TRBD1|TRBV5-5|TRBJ1-2|.
CASSPRQGASYGYTF
TGTGCCAGCAGCCCGAGACAGGGGGCAAGCTATGGCTACACCTTC
>.|TRBV4-3|TRBJ2-1|.
CASSQDRSSYNEQFF
TGCGCCAGCAGCCAAGATAGGTCATCCTACAATGAGCAGTTCTTC
>.|TRBV5-5|TRBJ2-5|.
CASSFRLRDETQYF
TGTGCCAGCAGCTTCCGATTAAGGGACGAGACCCAGTACTTC
>.|TRBV27|TRBJ2-6|.
CASSLFRGRRGSGANVLTF
TGTGCCAGCAGTTTATTTAGGGGCCGGCGGGGCTCTGGGGCCAACGTCCTGACTTTC
>TRBD2|TRBV7-2|TRBJ2-5|once
CASRGRGAAKTQYF
TGTGCCAGCAGGGGGCGGGGGGCTGCCAAGACCCAGTACTTC
>.|TRBV5-1|TRBJ2-3|.
CASSLGGPPDTQYF
TGCGCCAGCAGCTTGGGGGGTCCCCCAGATACGCAGTATTTT
>TRBD1|TRBV25-1|TRBJ1-6|.
CASNPGQKRSYNSPLHF
TGTGCCAGCAATCCGGGACAGAAAAGATCCTATAATTCACCCCTCCACTTT
>.|TRBV9|TRBJ1-2|few
CASSTRLQGSGYTF
TGTGCCAGCAGCACCCGGCTACAGGGTAGTGGCTACACCTTC
>.|TRBV4-1|TRBJ2-1|.
CASSQGPPAYNEQFF
TGCGCCAGCAGCCAAGGCCCCCCTGCCTACAATGAGCAGTTCTTC
>TRBD1|TRBV30|TRBJ1-5|few
CAWSGGQNQPQHF
TGTGCCTGGAGTGGGGGACAGAATCAGCCCCAGCATTTT
>TRBD2|TRBV30|TRBJ2-7|once
CAWIDPGRAPYEQYF
TGTGCCTGGATTGACCCGGGGAGGGCGCCCTACGAGCAGTACTTC
>.|TRBV9|TRBJ1-3|few
CASTPQGSGNTIYF
TGTGCCAGCACCCCGCAGGGCTCTGGAAACACCATATATTTT
>.|TRBV7-9|TRBJ1-6|.
CASREVGNSPLHF
TGTGCCAGCAGGGAGGTTGGTAATTCACCCCTCCACTTT
>.|TRBV7-8|TRBJ1-2|.
CASSLSRGDYGYTF
TGTGCCAGCAGCTTATCCCGGGGAGACTATGGCTACACCTTC
>.|TRBV4-1|TRBJ2-3|.
CASSFGGLYVDTQYF
TGCGCCAGCAGCTTCGGGGGGCTCTATGTAGATACGCAGTATTTT
>.|TRBV27|TRBJ2-6|few
CASSPIRGVYSGANVLTF
TGTGCCAGCAGTCCCATCAGGGGTGTCTACTCTGGGGCCAACGTCCTGACTTTC
>TRBD1|TRBV7-2|TRBJ1-6|.
CASTVGGGRSPLHF
TGTGCCAGCACAGTGGGAGGGGGCCGATCACCCCTCCACTTT
>.|TRBV9|TRBJ2-1|.
CASSVEVGEQFF
TGTGCCAGCAGCGTAGAAGTGGGTGAGCAGTTCTTC
>.|TRBV10-2|TRBJ1-1|few
CASSENRQPQAFF
TGCGCCAGCAGTGAGAACCGACAGCCCCAAGCTTTCTTT
>.|TRBV18|TRBJ1-1|few
CASSSPPTLRTEAFF
TGTGCCAGCTCATCCCCACCGACTCTCCGGACTGAAGCTTTCTTT
>TRBD2|TRBV5-1|TRBJ2-5|once
CASSSAGGVQETQYF
TGCGCCAGCAGCTCGGCGGGGGGAGTCCAAGAGACCCAGTACTTC
>TRBD2|TRBV4-2|TRBJ2-3|.
CASSQEGMSGGPDTQYF
TGTGCCAGCAGCCAAGAGGGAATGAGCGGGGGGCCAGATACGCAGTATTTT
>.|TRBV6-5|TRBJ1-2|.
CASSSTWGGYTF
TGTGCCAGCAGTTCAACTTGGGGTGGCTACACCTTC
>.|TRBV30|TRBJ2-3|once
CACLLRGGVDTQYF
TGTGCCTGTCTGCTGAGGGGGGGAGTGGATACGCAGTATTTT
>.|TRBV19|TRBJ1-1|.
CASSYPPGRAGTEAFF
TGTGCCAGTAGCTATCCCCCGGGTAGGGCGGGCACTGAAGCTTTCTTT
>.|TRBV11-2|TRBJ1-4|.
CASSQVGGRGEKLFF
TGTGCCAGCAGCCAGGTGGGGGGTCGGGGTGAAAAACTGTTTTTT
>TRBD2|TRBV9|TRBJ2-1|.
CASSAPPGLAGEQFF
TGTGCCAGCAGCGCGCCCCCCGGACTAGCGGGGGAGCAGTTCTTC
>TRBD1|TRBV7-2|TRBJ2-5|.
CASSLSIGTGWETQYF
TGTGCCAGCAGCTTAAGTATAGGGACAGGGTGGGAGACCCAGTACTTC
>.|TRBV5-1|TRBJ1-2|.
CASSLYQGMDGYTF
TGCGCCAGCAGCTTGTATCAGGGAATGGATGGCTACACCTTC
>.|TRBV7-9|TRBJ2-2|.
CASSSKGGNTGELFF
TGTGCCAGCAGCTCGAAGGGGGGTAACACCGGGGAGCTGTTTTTT
>.|TRBV5-1|TRBJ2-7|once
CASSLASANEQYF
TGCGCCAGCAGCTTGGCGTCAGCCAACGAGCAGTACTTC
>.|TRBV5-4|TRBJ1-6|.
CASSSRTPGAPLHF
TGTGCCAGCAGCTCGCGAACTCCTGGGGCACCCCTCCACTTT
>TRBD1|TRBV11-1|TRBJ1-1|.
CASSGQAFEAFF
TGTGCCAGCAGCGGACAGGCCTTTGAAGCTTTCTTT
>TRBD1|TRBV7-9|TRBJ1-1|.
CASNSFRGPEWIEAFF
TGTGCCAGCAACTCGTTCAGGGGGCCTGAGTGGATTGAAGCTTTCTTT
>TRBD1|TRBV14|TRBJ2-3|.
CASSQGRPDRAYTDTQYF
TGTGCCAGCAGCCAAGGGAGGCCCGACAGGGCCTACACAGATACGCAGTATTTT
>.|TRBV9|TRBJ2-2|once
CASSVAVGGVGELFF
TGTGCCAGCAGCGTAGCGGTAGGAGGGGTCGGGGAGCTGTTTTTT
>TRBD1|TRBV6-5|TRBJ1-2|.
CASRRTGYGYTF
TGTGCCAGCAGACGGACAGGGTACGGCTACACCTTC
>.|TRBV27|TRBJ1-2|.
CASSLVDRSGGYTF
TGTGCCAGCAGTTTAGTTGACAGGTCAGGTGGCTACACCTTC
>TRBD1|TRBV30|TRBJ1-1|.
CAWTRGMNTEAFF
TGTGCCTGGACCAGGGGGATGAACACTGAAGCTTTCTTT
>.|TRBV5-5|TRBJ1-4|.
CASSPAGTRNEKLFF
TGTGCCAGCAGCCCGGCGGGGACAAGGAATGAAAAACTGTTTTTT
>.|TRBV7-2|TRBJ2-5|.
CASSLRVGGRGETQYF
TGTGCCAGCAGCTTAAGGGTCGGTGGGCGTGGGGAGACCCAGTACTTC
>.|TRBV6-6|TRBJ1-5|.
CASSRQEWAQPQHF
TGTGCCAGCAGTCGACAGGAATGGGCTCAGCCCCAGCATTTT
>.|TRBV7-2|TRBJ2-5|.
CASSGRVQETQYF
TGTGCCAGCAGCGGAAGGGTCCAAGAGACCCAGTACTTC
>.|TRBV9|TRBJ2-5|.
CASSVAGAAETQYF
TGTGCCAGCAGCGTAGCCGGCGCGGCAGAGACCCAGTACTTC
>.|TRBV5-4|TRBJ2-2|few
CASSLAGRGVGELFF
TGTGCCAGCAGCTTGGCCGGCAGGGGCGTCGGGGAGCTGTTTTTT
>TRBD1|TRBV18|TRBJ2-2|.
CASSPRTGQVNTGELFF
TGTGCCAGCTCACCACGAACGGGACAGGTGAACACCGGGGAGCTGTTTTTT
>.|TRBV6-5|TRBJ2-7|.
CASSYSNVQLAYEQYF
TGTGCCAGCAGTTACTCGAACGTACAGCTAGCCTACGAGCAGTACTTC
>.|TRBV6-1|TRBJ1-2|.
CASSENRGPAYGYTF
TGTGCCAGCAGTGAAAATCGGGGGCCGGCCTATGGCTACACCTTC
>.|TRBV9|TRBJ1-2|.
CASSVRPNNYGYTF
TGTGCCAGCAGCGTAAGGCCAAATAACTATGGTTACACCTTC
>TRBD1|TRBV29-1|TRBJ1-5|.
CSVGDRGGNQPQHF
TGCAGCGTGGGGGACAGGGGAGGCAATCAGCCCCAGCATTTT
>.|TRBV7-8|TRBJ1-1|once
CASSPRTDSMNTEAFF
TGTGCCAGCAGCCCCCGGACAGACTCCATGAACACTGAAGCTTTCTTT
>.|TRBV5-4|TRBJ2-5|.
CASSPGGGTGNQETQYF
TGTGCCAGCAGCCCCGGGGGGGGGACAGGGAACCAAGAGACCCAGTACTTC
>TRBD2|TRBV10-3|TRBJ2-1|.
CAISESASGGPYEQFF
TGTGCCATCAGTGAGTCAGCTAGCGGGGGGCCCTATGAGCAGTTCTTC
>.|TRBV6-1|TRBJ1-1|.
CASSLTQNTEAFF
TGTGCCAGCAGTCTCACACAGAACACTGAAGCTTTCTTT